The rows below give T cell receptor beta chains drawn from one sample of a study of T cell repertoires in cytomegalovirus infection. For these receptors, no antigen is known. MiXCR, run by TCRdb on the reads, gives a single entry per CDR3 protein. The repertoire holds 300,000 to 400,000 distinct CDR3 sequences, with about 27% as singletons. This sample comprised cultured PBMCs, obtained from culture after CMV antigen stimulation. These receptors all stem from a human donor in good health (CMV status not recorded). Some clones in this sample may be carry-over from other donors' samples. Both conserved end residues are part of each CDR3. D genes are given only for firm matches. Part of the rows lack a size; the others show once, few, many or a class for expanded clones.

V	D	J	size	DNA	CDR3
TRBV6-6	TRBD1	TRBJ2-1	NA	TGTGCCAGCAGGGCGACAGGGAGCTCCTACAATGAGCAGTTCTTC	CASRATGSSYNEQFF
TRBV4-1	NA	TRBJ2-7	few	TGCGCCAGCAGCCCCCGGGGCGCTGCTTCCAGCTCCTACGAGCAGTACTTC	CASSPRGAASSSYEQYF
TRBV4-1	NA	TRBJ2-1	few	TGTGCCAGCAGCGGAGTTCTAGCGCGATACAATGAGCAGTTCTTC	CASSGVLARYNEQFF
TRBV6-1	TRBD2	TRBJ2-6	few	TGTGCCAGCAGTGAAACGGTTCTAGCGGGAGTTTCTGGGGCCAACGTCCTGACTTTC	CASSETVLAGVSGANVLTF
TRBV12-3/TRBV12-4	TRBD1	TRBJ2-2	NA	TGTGCCACCTTTTGGACAGGGGGCACCGGGGAGCTGTTTTTT	CATFWTGGTGELFF
TRBV7-2	NA	TRBJ1-2	NA	TGTGCCAGCAGCGCCGGGAGGGATGGCTACACCTTC	CASSAGRDGYTF
TRBV20-1	NA	TRBJ1-5	NA	TGCAGTGCTAGAGATCCCAGGTATAGCAATCAGCCCCAGCATTTT	CSARDPRYSNQPQHF
TRBV19	NA	TRBJ2-5	few	TGTGCCAGTAGTATAGGTTCGACACCTTCTGAAGAGACCCAGTACTTC	CASSIGSTPSEETQYF
TRBV7-9	NA	TRBJ1-2	few	TGTGCCAGCAGCTCCCCAGGGCCCACTAACTATGGCTACACCTTC	CASSSPGPTNYGYTF
TRBV7-2	TRBD2	TRBJ2-3	many	TGTGCCAGCAGCTTGAAGGCAGGGTTCGGACTAGCGGGGGGGCCTGGGTCAAAAGATACGCAGTATTTT	CASSLKAGFGLAGGPGSKDTQYF